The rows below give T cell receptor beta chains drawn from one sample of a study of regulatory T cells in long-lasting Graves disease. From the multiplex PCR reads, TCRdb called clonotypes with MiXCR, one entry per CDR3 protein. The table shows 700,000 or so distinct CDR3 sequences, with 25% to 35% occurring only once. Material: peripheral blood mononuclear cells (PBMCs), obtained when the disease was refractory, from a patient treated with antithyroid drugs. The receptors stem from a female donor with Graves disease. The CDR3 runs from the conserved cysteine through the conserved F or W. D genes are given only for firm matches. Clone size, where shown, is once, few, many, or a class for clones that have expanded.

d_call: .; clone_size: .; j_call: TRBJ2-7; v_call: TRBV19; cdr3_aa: CASSIGTDYEQYF; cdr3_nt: TGTGCCAGTAGTATTGGTACGGACTACGAGCAGTACTTC
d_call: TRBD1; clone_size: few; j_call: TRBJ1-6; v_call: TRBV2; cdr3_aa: CASKPPGDRRNSPLHF; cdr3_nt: TGTGCCAGCAAACCCCCTGGGGACAGAAGAAATTCACCCCTCCACTTT
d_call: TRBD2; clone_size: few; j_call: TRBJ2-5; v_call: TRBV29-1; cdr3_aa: CSVELGRGSQETQYF; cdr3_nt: TGCAGCGTGGAGCTGGGGCGGGGGTCACAAGAGACCCAGTACTTC
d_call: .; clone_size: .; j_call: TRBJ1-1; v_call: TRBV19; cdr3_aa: CASSAGALPNTEAFF; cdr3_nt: TGTGCCAGTAGTGCAGGGGCGCTTCCAAACACTGAAGCTTTCTTT
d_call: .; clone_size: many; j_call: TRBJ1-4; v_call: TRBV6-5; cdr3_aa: CASSFRVQEKLFF; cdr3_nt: TGTGCCAGCAGTTTCAGGGTCCAGGAAAAACTGTTTTTT
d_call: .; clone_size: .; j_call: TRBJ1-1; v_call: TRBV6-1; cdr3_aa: CASGKGGGEAFF; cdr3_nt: TGTGCCAGCGGCAAAGGGGGAGGTGAAGCTTTCTTT
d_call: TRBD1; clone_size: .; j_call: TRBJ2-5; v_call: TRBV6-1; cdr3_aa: CASNWDVGDRVKIQYF; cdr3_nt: TGTGCCAGCAATTGGGATGTCGGGGACAGGGTCAAGATCCAGTACTTC
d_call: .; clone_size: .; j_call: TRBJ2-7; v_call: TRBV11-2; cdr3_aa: CASSFRTNYEQYF; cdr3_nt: TGTGCCAGCAGCTTTAGGACAAACTACGAGCAGTACTTC
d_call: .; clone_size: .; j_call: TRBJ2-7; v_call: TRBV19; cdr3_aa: CASRGTDSTEQYF; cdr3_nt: TGTGCCAGTAGGGGGACGGACTCTACTGAGCAGTACTTC
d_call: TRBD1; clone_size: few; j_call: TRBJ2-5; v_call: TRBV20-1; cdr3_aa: CSAKTGGVETQYF; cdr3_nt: TGCAGTGCCAAGACAGGGGGCGTAGAGACCCAGTACTTC
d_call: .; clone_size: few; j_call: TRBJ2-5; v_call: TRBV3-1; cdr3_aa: CASSQDQSDWRTMETQYF; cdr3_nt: TGTGCCAGCAGCCAAGATCAAAGCGACTGGAGGACGATGGAGACCCAGTACTTC
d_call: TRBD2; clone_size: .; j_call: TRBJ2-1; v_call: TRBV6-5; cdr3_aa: CASSYPLTSGSRYEQFF; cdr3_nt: TGTGCCAGCAGTTACCCACTGACTAGCGGGAGTCGCTATGAGCAGTTCTTC
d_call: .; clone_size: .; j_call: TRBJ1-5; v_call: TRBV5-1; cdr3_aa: CASSLGDGHNQPQHF; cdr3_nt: TGCGCCAGCAGCTTAGGGGACGGACACAATCAGCCCCAGCATTTT
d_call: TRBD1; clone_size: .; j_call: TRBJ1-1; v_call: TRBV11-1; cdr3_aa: CASSSGGTVWGTEAFF; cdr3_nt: TGTGCCAGCAGCTCCGGGGGGACAGTCTGGGGGACTGAAGCTTTCTTT
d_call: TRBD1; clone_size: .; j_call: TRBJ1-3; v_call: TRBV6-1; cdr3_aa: CASREDRSSGNTIYF; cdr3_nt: TGTGCCAGCAGGGAGGACAGGAGCTCTGGAAACACCATATATTTT
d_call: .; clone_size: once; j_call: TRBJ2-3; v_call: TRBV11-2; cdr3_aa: CASSSLATTFTDTQYF; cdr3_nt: TGTGCCAGCAGCTCCCTAGCGACCACCTTCACAGATACGCAGTATTTT
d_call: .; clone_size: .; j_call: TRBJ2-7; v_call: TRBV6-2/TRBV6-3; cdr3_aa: CASSGPGAGDYEQYF; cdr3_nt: TGTGCCAGCAGTGGCCCCGGGGCCGGAGATTACGAGCAGTACTTC
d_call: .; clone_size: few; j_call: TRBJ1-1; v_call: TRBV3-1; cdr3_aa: CASSHQRQNTEAFF; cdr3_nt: TGTGCCAGCAGCCACCAACGACAGAACACTGAAGCTTTCTTT
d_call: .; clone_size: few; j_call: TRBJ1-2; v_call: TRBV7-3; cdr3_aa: CASSLTSADRNYGYTF; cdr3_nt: TGTGCCAGCAGCTTAACGTCGGCAGACCGAAACTATGGCTACACCTTC
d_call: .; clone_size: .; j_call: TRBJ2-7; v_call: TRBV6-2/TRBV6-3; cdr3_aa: CASSRGIQRDSLDEQYF; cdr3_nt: TGTGCCAGCAGCCGGGGGATCCAGCGGGACAGTCTTGACGAGCAGTACTTC
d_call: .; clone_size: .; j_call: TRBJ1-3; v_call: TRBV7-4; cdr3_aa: CASSLQGNTIYF; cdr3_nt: TGTGCCAGCAGCTTACAGGGTAACACCATATATTTT
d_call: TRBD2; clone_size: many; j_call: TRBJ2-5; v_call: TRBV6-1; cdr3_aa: CASKGSGIKTQYF; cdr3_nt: TGTGCCAGCAAGGGTAGCGGGATAAAGACCCAGTACTTC
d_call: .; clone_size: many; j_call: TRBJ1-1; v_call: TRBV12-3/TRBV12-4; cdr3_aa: CASSFAMGPRATEAFF; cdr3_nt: TGTGCCAGCAGTTTTGCAATGGGCCCTAGGGCCACTGAAGCTTTCTTT
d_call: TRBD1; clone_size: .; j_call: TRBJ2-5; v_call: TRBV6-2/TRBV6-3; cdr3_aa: CASSEAVGGQGVLETQYF; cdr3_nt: TGTGCCAGCAGTGAAGCTGTGGGGGGACAGGGTGTGTTGGAGACCCAGTACTTC
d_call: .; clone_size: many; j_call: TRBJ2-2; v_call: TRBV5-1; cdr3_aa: CASFDPRDTNTGELFF; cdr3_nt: TGCGCCAGCTTTGACCCCCGGGACACCAACACCGGGGAGCTGTTTTTT
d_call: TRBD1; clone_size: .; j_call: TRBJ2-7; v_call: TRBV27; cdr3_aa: CASTRQGSYEQYF; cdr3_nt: TGTGCCAGCACTAGACAGGGGTCTTACGAGCAGTACTTC